Listed below are T cell receptor beta chains from one sample, sequenced in a study of monozygotic twins with inflammatory bowel disease. No DNA is given; TCRdb re-called the 5' RACE reads and lists each CDR3 protein once. This repertoire includes some 200,000 distinct CDR3 sequences. Sequencing was done on a sample of blood. These receptors came from a human donor with ulcerative colitis or Crohn's disease, or a healthy co-twin of an affected twin (not recorded which). The CDR3 runs from the conserved cysteine through the conserved F or W.

v_gene,j_gene,CDR3aa
TRBV29-1,TRBJ1-3,CSFVGQGTGNTIYF
TRBV12-3/TRBV12-4,TRBJ1-5,CASSLTGEGQPQHF
TRBV20-1,TRBJ2-7,CSASDYGPKTIYEQYF
TRBV12-3/TRBV12-4,TRBJ2-3,CASSLGGVGTDTQYF
TRBV24-1,TRBJ2-3,CATSDRAGGPDTQYF
TRBV20-1,TRBJ2-5,CSAIFSGGSQETQYF
TRBV27,TRBJ1-2,CASSPSQGYGYTF
TRBV20-1,TRBJ1-2,CTSMGPHYGYTF
TRBV12-3/TRBV12-4,TRBJ2-1,CASSPRLAGGNNEQFF
TRBV27,TRBJ2-7,CASSFVRREFYEQYF
TRBV7-2,TRBJ1-4,CASSSEGIEKLFF
TRBV18,TRBJ1-6,CASSPLQGEGSPLHF
TRBV4-1,TRBJ2-5,CASSLAPLASETQYF
TRBV27,TRBJ2-5,CASRDANQETQYF
TRBV9,TRBJ1-4,CASSVSPRQDEKLFF
TRBV19,TRBJ1-2,CASSVQGIGNYGYTF
TRBV7-9,TRBJ2-1,CASSLWHPGYCEQFF
TRBV20-1,TRBJ1-6,CSAPGQGRDGSPLHF
TRBV5-1,TRBJ2-1,CASSPFAGNPSPYNEQFF
TRBV4-1,TRBJ2-1,CASSQDGERAGGRANEQFF
TRBV7-9,TRBJ1-5,CASSLGGGGRSNQPQHF
TRBV5-1,TRBJ2-3,CASSTGLAGVDTQYF
TRBV20-1,TRBJ2-2,CSANGGLNTGELFF
TRBV10-3,TRBJ1-1,CAISGVGQGNTEAFF